This entry describes one TCR beta chain. Its antigen is still unknown. One base away there is no much larger clone; base qualities are not given. This specimen comes from a study of shared clonotypes between healthy human individuals (dated by TCRdb to 2020 to 2022). About the investigation overall: The cohort included three men and a couple of women between 18 and 49 years of age. Libraries were prepared and TCR repertoires were sequenced by different laboratories using diverse techniques, in order to increase sequencing depth and limit assay-specific biases. To estimate repertoire size and how much clonotype sharing occurs between individuals, the study deeply sequenced the blood TCR repertoires of several healthy adults. Per donor, three plates each were used for CD4 naive and CD4 memory, two for CD8 naive, and one for CD8 memory. Each donor's leukapheresis produced roughly between roughly 0.85 and 9.5 billion PBMCs.

Using the deep immunoSEQ assay, TCR CDR3 regions were amplified from genomic DNA by multiplex PCR. Extracted genomic DNA from each cell subset was distributed evenly across all wells of several immunoSEQ 96-well plates, and each plate was treated as a replicate. For sorted subsets, roughly 200 ng genomic DNA, equal to tens of thousands of T cell genomes, was loaded into each replicate PCR. Purified libraries were quantified with a Qubit 3.0 fluorometer, sized on a Bioanalyzer 2100, and re-quantified with the KAPA Library Quantification kit. Every immunoSEQ 96-well plate was sequenced on a dedicated single-read 150-cycle Illumina NextSeq 550 flow cell. Under the source paper's analysis protocol: The immunoSEQ output contained only junctional sequences without quality scores, so filtering could not match that applied to full-length reads. To assign V/J genes and CDR3, sequences were annotated using PyIR, a Python wrapper for IgBLAST v1.9, with IMGT germline references. Reads with weak V/J assignments (E-value above 1e-6), missing CDR3, stop codons, out-of-frame junctions, or ambiguous translated residues were removed. A V3J clonotype was defined by an identical inferred V gene, J gene, and CDR3 amino acid sequence. Percentage overlap between repertoires was computed as shared unique clonotypes divided by the size of the smaller repertoire. Three approaches were used to assess repertoire richness: RTK rarefaction, the Chao1 estimator, and Recon v2.1 estimates of unobserved clonotypes. Generation probabilities for all TCRbeta clonotypes obtained by the gDNA method from a handful of donors were computed using OLGA. The source is immuneACCESS, and TCRdb retained only in-frame sequences with V and J called. Part of the clones is not carried over; for the studies checked, unresolved V genes explain less than half of this, and the remainder is unexplained. That table is the source of V, J and clone size, and D and trimming were worked out from the DNA. Recorded for this sample are more than 2 million clones; 93% of them occurred a single time. More than 1.5% of the sample comes from the top ten.

From the germline V gene (reference sequence), CDR1 is LNHDA and CDR2 is SQIVND. V gives up 4 bases and J gives up 7 bases, and the segment between their germline ends measures 14 bases. Its CDR3 holds 13 amino acids, cysteine through phenylalanine. Solely the CDR3 DNA is kept, with 39 bases framed from the first base. What the authors observed across the whole study: Approximately 5% of naive CD4, roughly 3.5% of naive CD8, roughly 2.4% of memory CD4, and 0.35% to 0.5% of memory CD8 clonotypes were shared across a few donors. Naive subsets generally had larger estimated clonotype richness than memory subsets. The small number of donors limited the genetic and exposure-history diversity represented. Pairwise subsampling indicated that sequencing depth was expected to affect the degree of clonotype sharing among donors. Compared with non-shared clonotypes, the clonotypes found in all four sorted-subset donors had higher generation probabilities. Rarefaction of sorted-subset datasets indicated incomplete sequencing despite the large sequencing depth. Sampling was restricted to blood, and TCR repertoires in tissues likely differ from the TCR repertoires found in blood.

For the CD8 naive samples, CD45RO-negative cells were positively selected for CCR7, yielding a CD45RA+CCR7+ population from which TemRA cells were excluded. Donors were healthy HIV-negative adults with no recently reported acute infections or vaccinations. Every donor was a Caucasian adult living in Nashville, Tennessee, USA. Blood was collected by leukapheresis, and PBMCs were isolated by Ficoll-Histopaque density gradient centrifugation and then cryopreserved in liquid nitrogen vapor phase. Analytical flow cytometry was used to check the purity and quantity of each magnetically sorted T cell population. Genomic DNA was isolated from each sorted fraction and quantified by UV absorbance on a Nanodrop 2000c.

The sequenced material came from naive CD8+ T cells from PBMCs. The label giving this sample's cell subset or site can be read as: CD45RA+CCR7+. The rearrangement combines TRBV19 with TRBJ2-7; the D segment could be TRBD1, given 6 matching bases. The TCR comes from a man between 18 and 35 years old in good health. Some clones in this sample may be carry-over from other donors' samples. The bases are TGTGCCAGTAGTACCATGACAGGCCGGGAGCAGTACTTC. The encoded protein is CASSTMTGREQYF.